This T cell receptor (beta chain) emerged from a study of blood T cell repertoires in COVID-19 (dated by TCRdb to the early 2020s). With regard to the full study: Samples from collaborators originated in the United States, Italy and Spain and spanned both the acute and convalescent phases of COVID-19. HLA class I and class II types, where available, came from metadata supplied by the sample provider rather than from assay-based typing. The repertoires were released in a freely available public database intended as a resource for research on the immune response to SARS-CoV-2. A de-identified subject ID, COVID-19 status, age in years and sex were almost always included in the sample metadata. The material from the prospective study consisted of cDNA or gDNA derived from T cells, B-cell-depleted T cells, or PBMCs. Samples were obtained from the ongoing ImmuneRACE study (first 160 participants) and from 1,254 subjects provided by 6 global collaborators. The dataset comprised deeply sampled blood TCRbeta repertoires from subjects exposed to, actively infected with, or recovered from COVID-19.

Points the paper makes about the study in general: How much clinical and demographic metadata was included differed by source and by participant, and the metadata was provided uncurated.

CDR1 and CDR2 were assigned from the germline V gene (reference sequence) as LNHDA and SQIVND. A distance of 17 bases separates the germline ends of V and J, which lose 8 bases and 0 bases respectively. The CDR3 numbers 16 residues from cysteine through phenylalanine. Kept here is only the CDR3 DNA, which spans 48 bases and is read in frame from base 1. Each collaborating institution followed its own protocols to collect whole blood in K2EDTA tubes. For TCRbeta analysis, collaborator samples were shipped as frozen whole blood, as isolated PBMCs, or as DNA extracted from either sample type. Details on this clone: Its recognized antigen is unknown. Base quality data are lacking; no much larger clone is found one base away.

TCRbeta CDR3 regions were amplified from genomic DNA by means of the immunoSEQ Assay, a bias-controlled multiplex PCR. On the study's bioinformatics: Nucleated cell counts per sample were estimated from amplification of reference gene primers within the assay. Sequence reads were collapsed and filtered to measure the absolute abundance of every unique TCRbeta CDR3 rearrangement. For each sample, productive Simpson clonality was calculated as the square root of Simpson's diversity index over productive rearrangements. TCRdb mirrors the immuneACCESS table, restricted to in-frame sequences. Some clones are absent from its copies; in checked studies, under half trace to an unresolved V gene, and the reason for the others is unknown. That table furnishes V, J and clone size, whereas the DNA furnished D and trimming. The sample yields tens of thousands of clones; roughly 80% were counted once. The top ten hold about 12% of the sample.

This receptor was identified in a human donor in a cohort sampled during active COVID-19. The sequence links TRBV19 to TRBJ1-5, with the D gene too uncertain to name. Material for sequencing was peripheral blood. The CDR3 sequence is CASGGSSDYSNQPQHF. The DNA reads as follows: TGTGCCAGTGGTGGGTCCTCGGACTATAGCAATCAGCCCCAGCATTTT.